The 27 T cell receptor beta chains below all came from one sample that was sequenced in a study of control samples from healthy donors and cancer patients. Sequencing was performed with immunoSEQ multiplex PCR; in TCRdb, only in-frame clones are kept and a portion is missing. The table has more than 150,000 clones, over 90% seen once. The specimen sequenced was blood. The receptors come from a man aged 45-65 years in good health.

The chain links TRBV29-1 to TRBJ2-5; a possible D gene is TRBD2 (6 bases). CDR1 and CDR2 (germline): SQVTM, ANQGSEA. The ends were cut back, 7 bases at V and 2 bases at J, with 14 bases in the middle. The CDR3 runs 13 residues. CDR3 sequence reads: CSAARRGQETQYF. CDR3 coding DNA: TGCAGCGCCGCCCGGCGGGGTCAAGAGACCCAGTACTTC.

This rearrangement joins TRBV21-1 to TRBJ2-3; the table gives TRBD1 as D, unverified against the DNA. TRBV21-1 is a known pseudogene. This CDR3 is 13 amino acids long. The chain's CDR3 is CASSPSQGDTQYF. The CDR3 DNA follows: TGTGCCAGCAGCCCTTCTCAGGGGGATACGCAGTATTTT.

The rearrangement links TRBV3-1 (or the pseudogene TRBV3-2) to TRBJ2-1; D is uncertain. Germline-derived CDR1 and CDR2 are LGHDT and YNNKEL (reference sequence). V was clipped by 3 bases and J by 7 bases, with 10 bases between them. The CDR3 runs to 13 residues. CDR3 in amino acids: CASSQIGWNEQFF. In DNA, the CDR3 is TGTGCCAGCAGCCAGATCGGGTGGAATGAGCAGTTCTTC.

This chain connects TRBV7-9 to TRBJ1-3; D remains ambiguous. The CDR3 has 13 amino acids. V lost 0 bases to trimming and J lost 7 bases, with 7 bases between them. Germline V gives CDR1 SEHNR, CDR2 FQNEAQ (reference sequence). In nucleotides, the CDR3 is TGTGCCAGCAGCTTAGCAGGGAAGAACACCATATATTTT. Its translation is CASSLAGKNTIYF.

This chain connects TRBV28 to TRBJ1-1; TRBD1 aligns across 8 bases. The ends lost 7 bases at V and 4 bases at J; junction bases unmatched: 8. The length of the CDR3 is 14 residues. Germline CDR1 and CDR2: MDHEN and SYDVKM. The CDR3 nucleotides read TGTGCCAGCACCCAACCAACAGGGGGCACTGAAGCTTTCTTT. Translated, it gives CASTQPTGGTEAFF.

V usage is TRBV28 and J usage is TRBJ1-4; 9 nucleotides match TRBD1. The ends lost 7 bases at V and 0 bases at J; junction bases unmatched: 6. This CDR3 spans 16 amino acids. Germline V gives CDR1 MDHEN, CDR2 SYDVKM. CDR3 nucleotides: TGTGCCAGCACCCTCGACAGGGGGACAACTAATGAAAAACTGTTTTTT. Translated: CASTLDRGTTNEKLFF.

V and J are TRBV7-2 and TRBJ1-5, with a weak D call TRBD1 (6 bases). The CDR3 contains 14 residues. The V and J ends lost 2 bases and 2 bases respectively, with 7 bases between them. In germline, CDR1 is SGHTA, CDR2 FQGNSA. CDR3 sequence reads: CASSLRQGNQPQHF. CDR3 DNA: TGTGCCAGCAGCTTACGACAGGGCAATCAGCCCCAGCATTTT. The variable domain in full, completed from reference TRBV7-2 and TRBJ1-5, reads GAGVSQSPSNKVTEKGKDVELRCDPISGHTALYWYRQSLGQGLEFLIYFQGNSAPDKSGLPSDRFSAERTGGSVSTLTIQRTQQEDSAVYLCASSLRQGNQPQHFGDGTRLSIL.

The chain is built from TRBV30 and TRBJ1-4; 9 positions match TRBD1. Germline CDR1 GTSNPN, CDR2 SVGIG (reference sequence). There are 15 residues in the CDR3. Trimming removed 4 bases from V and 7 bases from J; junction bases left unmatched: 10. The CDR3 spells CAWMRRPGQGEKLFF. The CDR3 region has the DNA TGTGCCTGGATGCGACGACCGGGACAGGGTGAAAAACTGTTTTTT.

CDR3 loop: CASSLTLWQGSYEQYF. CDR3 bases: TGTGCCAGCAGTTTAACTCTTTGGCAGGGGTCCTACGAGCAGTACTTC. V gene TRBV28 combines with J gene TRBJ2-7, with D possibly TRBD1 on 6 matching bases. The CDR3 runs 16 residues. CDR1 is MDHEN, CDR2 SYDVKM, per germline. Trimming took 2 bases from V and 1 from J, leaving 15 bases between them.

The V call is TRBV27, the J call TRBJ1-2; no clear D. Trimming took 1 base from V and 8 from J, leaving 11 bases between them. This CDR3 has 13 residues. Looked up from germline, CDR1 is MNHEY and CDR2 is SMNVEV (reference sequence). In DNA, the CDR3 is TGTGCCAGCAGTTTATTCAGATCCTGGGGCTACACCTTC. This gives the protein CASSLFRSWGYTF.

The J gene is TRBJ1-4, the V gene TRBV19; 9 nucleotides match TRBD1. Germline V CDR1 and CDR2: LNHDA, SQIVND (reference sequence). The V gene end was trimmed by 5 bases and the J gene end by 5 bases; junction bases not matched to a gene: 9. This CDR3 has 16 residues. CDR3 in amino acids: CASSSHSTGGNEKLFF. The CDR3 nucleotides read TGTGCCAGTAGTTCCCATTCGACAGGGGGAAATGAAAAACTGTTTTTT.

V is TRBV7-9 and J is TRBJ2-5, with no clear D. CDR3 length: 16 residues. Germline loops: CDR1 SEHNR, CDR2 FQNEAQ (reference sequence). V lost 0 bases and J lost 2, with 13 bases in between. CDR3 nucleotide sequence: TGTGCCAGCAGCTTAGCATCCCTGGCTAGACAAGAGACCCAGTACTTC. Amino acid sequence: CASSLASLARQETQYF. The full variable domain, with the rest looked up from reference TRBV7-9 and TRBJ2-5, is DTGVSQNPRHKITKRGQNVTFRCDPISEHNRLYWYRQTLGQGPEFLTYFQNEAQLEKSRLLSDRFSAERPKGSFSTLEIQRTEQGDSAMYLCASSLASLARQETQYFGPGTRLLVL.

V is TRBV6-5 and J is TRBJ1-1, with TRBD1 matching 8 bases. The junction had 6 bases not matched to a gene; V was cut back by 8 bases and J by 4 bases. CDR3 length: 13 amino acids. CDR1 and CDR2 (germline): MNHEY, SVGAGI. CDR3 DNA sequence: TGTGCCAGCGACCGAACAGGGGGCACTGAAGCTTTCTTT. Translating it yields CASDRTGGTEAFF.

CDR3 sequence reads: CASSSEILAGGYEQYF. CDR3 DNA sequence: TGTGCCAGCAGCTCGGAGATACTAGCGGGAGGATACGAGCAGTACTTC. V and J are TRBV5-4 and TRBJ2-7; TRBD2 matches at 12 bases. The CDR3 sequence is 16 residues long. Germline V lookup: CDR1 SGHNT, CDR2 YYREEE (reference sequence). Losses at the gene ends were 3 bases for V and 4 bases for J; bases not matched to a gene: 8.

The chain links TRBV6-2 or TRBV6-3 to TRBJ2-5; D is uncertain. Germline V CDR1 and CDR2: MNHEY, SVGEGT. Trimming cost V 5 bases and J 3 bases, with 10 bases left between them. The CDR3 runs 13 residues. Written as DNA, the CDR3 is TGTGCCAGCAGTCGGATGCTCGAAGAGACCCAGTACTTC. Residues: CASSRMLEETQYF.

DNA for the CDR3: TGTGCCAGCAGCTTAGACACTCTCACCGGGGAGCTGTTTTTT. Amino acids: CASSLDTLTGELFF. The chain is built from TRBV7-3 and TRBJ2-2; D gene unclear. CDR3 size: 14 residues. From germline, CDR1 is SGHTA and CDR2 FQGTGA. V dropped 2 bases and J dropped 4 bases, with 8 bases sitting between them.

The CDR3 bases are TGCGCCAGCAGCTTGGTGACGGCCCCCACAGATACGCAGTATTTT. Translation: CASSLVTAPTDTQYF. V usage is TRBV5-1 and J usage is TRBJ2-3; D gene uncertain. Germline CDR1 is SGHRS and CDR2 is YFSETQ. Trimming removed 0 bases at V and 2 bases at J, with 10 bases between. The CDR3 is 15 residues long.

The chain uses TRBV6-1 and TRBJ1-1, with D possibly TRBD1 on 5 matching bases. The germline V gene has CDR1 MNHNS and CDR2 SASEGT. The CDR3 totals 13 residues. Trimming took 3 bases from V and 5 from J, leaving 10 bases between them. DNA of the CDR3: TGTGCCAGCAGTGATTGGGGCGAGACTGAAGCTTTCTTT. It translates to CASSDWGETEAFF.

This clone was seen just once. The chain has TRBV28 and TRBJ1-1, with 8 positions matching TRBD1. The CDR3 is 13 residues long. The germline gives CDR1 MDHEN, CDR2 SYDVKM. Trimming removed 2 bases from V and 4 bases from J; junction bases left unmatched: 0. CDR3 amino acids: CASSLTGGTEAFF. Here the CDR3 DNA reads TGTGCCAGCAGTTTAACAGGGGGCACTGAAGCTTTCTTT.

The chain recombines TRBV5-1 with TRBJ1-4; D is undetermined. The CDR3 is 13 amino acids. Per the germline V gene, CDR1 is SGHRS and CDR2 is YFSETQ. The V gene lost 4 bases and the J gene lost 5 bases, with 9 bases spanning the gap. CDR3 residues: CASSPRPNEKLFF. In nucleotides, the CDR3 is TGCGCCAGCAGCCCCCGGCCAAATGAAAAACTGTTTTTT.

The chain uses TRBV7-9 and TRBJ2-7, with 7 nucleotides matching TRBD2. Trimming removed 7 bases from V and 4 bases from J; junction bases left unmatched: 10. The CDR3 extends over 14 amino acids. Per germline, CDR1 SEHNR and CDR2 FQNEAQ (reference sequence). This CDR3 reads CASTRDYSKYEQYF. For the CDR3, the DNA is TGTGCCAGCACCCGGGACTACTCCAAGTACGAGCAGTACTTC.

The chain employs TRBV6-6 and TRBJ1-2, with no clear D. Germline CDR1 and CDR2: MNHNY and SVGAGI (reference sequence). The CDR3 length is 10 residues. Between the trimmed V and J ends, which lost 4 bases and 7 bases, there was a span of 4 bases. The CDR3 sequence: CASSFVGYTF. CDR3 nucleotides: TGTGCCAGCAGTTTCGTTGGCTACACCTTC.

The rearrangement uses TRBV2 and TRBJ1-5; D gene unclear. This CDR3 spans 15 amino acids. Germline V CDR1 and CDR2: SNHLY, FYNNEI. The V gene lost 4 bases and the J gene lost 2 bases, with 12 bases spanning the gap. The CDR3, as DNA: TGTGCCAGCAGTGTTGAGGGCGACGGCAATCAGCCCCAGCATTTT. Translation gives CASSVEGDGNQPQHF.

Worth noting for this clone: The sample has other DNA sequences that encode this CDR3 too. V is TRBV18 and J is TRBJ2-7; possibly TRBD2 for D (6 bases). CDR1 is KGHSH and CDR2 is LQKENI in the germline V gene. CDR3 length: 11 amino acids. Trimming took 3 bases from V and 6 from J, leaving 6 bases between them. DNA for the CDR3: TGTGCCAGCTCACCGGGAGGCGAGCAGTACTTC. Translation: CASSPGGEQYF.

The rearrangement joins TRBV27 to TRBJ1-1, with TRBD1 identical over 8 bases. CDR3 length: 14 residues. Trimming took 2 bases from V and 1 from J; bases not matched to a gene: 0. CDR1 is MNHEY and CDR2 is SMNVEV in the germline V gene (reference sequence). Written as DNA, the CDR3 is TGTGCCAGCAGTTTACAGGGGGCGAACACTGAAGCTTTCTTT. This gives the protein CASSLQGANTEAFF.

The V call is TRBV28, the J call TRBJ2-7; the D is unclear. The CDR3 runs 15 residues. V lost 6 bases and J lost 4, with 19 bases in between. Germline-derived CDR1 and CDR2 are MDHEN and SYDVKM. The CDR3 protein is CASRPPWAVGYEQYF. CDR3 DNA sequence: TGTGCCAGCAGACCTCCCTGGGCAGTCGGGTACGAGCAGTACTTC. Full variable domain (outside the CDR3, taken from reference TRBV28 and TRBJ2-7): DVKVTQSSRYLVKRTGEKVFLECVQDMDHENMFWYRQDPGLGLRLIYFSYDVKMKEKGDIPEGYSVSREKKERFSLILESASTNQTSMYLCASRPPWAVGYEQYFGPGTRLTVT.

The rearrangement uses TRBV28 and TRBJ2-7; D not resolved. CDR1 and CDR2 (germline): MDHEN, SYDVKM. The V gene lost 6 bases and the J gene lost 6 bases, with 12 bases spanning the gap. This CDR3 spans 12 amino acids. The CDR3 nucleotides read TGTGCCAGCAGGCGTAGCCCCGCCGAGCAGTACTTC. Amino acid sequence: CASRRSPAEQYF.